This is a list of T cell receptor beta chains from one sample in a study of OX40 agonist ivuxolimab in advanced cancers. Sequenced by immunoSEQ multiplex PCR; TCRdb stores in-frame clones only, minus some. Here the sample spans around 90,000 clones, about 87% being singletons. Source: CD4+ or CD8+ T cells sorted from blood, taken in a trial of the OX40 agonist ivuxolimab. These TCRs come from an adult with an advanced solid tumor such as melanoma, head and neck, liver or kidney cancer. The CDR3 runs from the conserved cysteine through the conserved F or W. D genes are given only for firm matches. Only some rows state a clone size, as once, few, many or a class for expanded clones.

TRBJ2-5 | TRBV27 | . | . | TGTGCCAGCAGTTCCGGACAGCTAGAGACCCAGTACTTC | CASSSGQLETQYF
TRBJ1-2 | TRBV15 | . | . | TGTGCCACCAGCAGAGAACAATTCTATGGCTACACCTTC | CATSREQFYGYTF
TRBJ1-1 | TRBV5-1 | TRBD1 | . | TGCGCCAGCAGCCCAGTGACAGGGCTCGGCACTGAAGCTTTCTTT | CASSPVTGLGTEAFF
TRBJ1-2 | TRBV7-9 | . | few | TGTGCCAGCAGCCCCTCCGAGGGCTACACCTTC | CASSPSEGYTF
TRBJ1-2 | TRBV5-1 | TRBD1 | . | TGCGCCAGCAGCCCAAGCACCGGGACAGGGTATGGCTACACCTTC | CASSPSTGTGYGYTF
TRBJ1-2 | TRBV19 | TRBD1 | . | TGTGCCAGTAGTCTCGGGACAGGGGCCTCCTATGGCTACACCTTC | CASSLGTGASYGYTF
TRBJ1-2 | TRBV7-9 | TRBD1 | . | TGTGCCAGCAGCCCACCCGGACAGGGAGAGGGCTACACCTTC | CASSPPGQGEGYTF
TRBJ1-1 | TRBV5-1 | . | . | TGCGCCAGCAGCTTGGAATGGAACACTGAAGCTTTCTTT | CASSLEWNTEAFF
TRBJ2-5 | TRBV28 | TRBD2 | . | TGTGCCAGCAGTTTCTCGCTAGCGGGAGAGACCCAGTACTTC | CASSFSLAGETQYF
TRBJ1-1 | TRBV11-2 | . | once | TGTGCCAGCAGCTTACAGGGAGAAGCTTTCTTT | CASSLQGEAFF
TRBJ1-1 | TRBV19 | TRBD1 | . | TGTGCCAGTAGTACGCCGGGACAGGGGAACACTGAAGCTTTCTTT | CASSTPGQGNTEAFF
TRBJ2-5 | TRBV9 | . | few | TGTGCCAGCAGCTCCGGGGAGACCCAGTACTTC | CASSSGETQYF
TRBJ2-6 | TRBV7-6 | TRBD1 | . | TGTGCCAGCAGCTTAGGACAGGGGTTCTCTGGGGCCAACGTCCTGACTTTC | CASSLGQGFSGANVLTF
TRBJ1-2 | TRBV2 | . | . | TGTGCCAGCAGTGACGCGGGCACTTCCAACTATGGCTACACCTTC | CASSDAGTSNYGYTF
TRBJ2-3 | TRBV7-9 | . | . | TGTGCCAGCAGCTTAGTGGGCACAGGTAGAGATACGCAGTATTTT | CASSLVGTGRDTQYF
TRBJ2-2 | TRBV7-9 | . | many | TGTGCCAGCAGCAAAGAACTCGGGGAGCTGTTTTTT | CASSKELGELFF
TRBJ2-1 | TRBV5-4 | TRBD2 | . | TGTGCCAGCAGCTTGTTTCTAGCGGGAGATGTGTACAATGAGCAGTTCTTC | CASSLFLAGDVYNEQFF
TRBJ2-3 | TRBV10-1 | . | . | TGCGCCAGCAGTGGGGGTGCTAGCACAGATACGCAGTATTTT | CASSGGASTDTQYF
TRBJ2-1 | TRBV5-1 | TRBD2 | . | TGCGCCAGCAGCTTAGGAGCGGGAGTTTCCTACAATGAGCAGTTCTTC | CASSLGAGVSYNEQFF
TRBJ2-7 | TRBV6-6 | TRBD2 | . | TGTGCCAGCAGTTACTCGAGCGGGACCGGCGAGCAGTACTTC | CASSYSSGTGEQYF
TRBJ2-2 | TRBV10-3 | . | . | TGTGCCATCAGTGAGTTGGATAACACCGGGGAGCTGTTTTTT | CAISELDNTGELFF
TRBJ2-3 | TRBV5-4 | . | . | TGTGCCAGCAGCCTGGGACTTCCGAGTAATACAGATACGCAGTATTTT | CASSLGLPSNTDTQYF
TRBJ2-2 | TRBV6-6 | TRBD2 | . | TGTGCCAGCACCAGACTAGCGGAGCGAACCGGGGAGCTGTTTTTT | CASTRLAERTGELFF
TRBJ1-1 | TRBV6-5 | . | . | TGTGCCAGCAGTTACTTCGACGGTGAAGCTTTCTTT | CASSYFDGEAFF
TRBJ2-7 | TRBV15 | . | . | TGTGCCACCAGGATTGACAGCGACGCCTACGAGCAGTACTTC | CATRIDSDAYEQYF
TRBJ2-7 | TRBV27 | TRBD2 | . | TGTGCCAGCAGTTTCGGCGGGAGTTCCTACGAGCAGTACTTC | CASSFGGSSYEQYF
TRBJ1-5 | TRBV11-2 | TRBD1 | . | TGTGCCAGCAGCCAGGGACAGAAAGGCAATCAGCCCCAGCATTTT | CASSQGQKGNQPQHF
TRBJ1-2 | TRBV19 | . | . | TGTGCCAGTAGTTTCCGGGACGGAGGCTACACCTTC | CASSFRDGGYTF
TRBJ1-1 | TRBV5-5 | . | . | TGTGCCAGCAGCTACTCGGGGTATGGGACTGAAGCTTTCTTT | CASSYSGYGTEAFF
TRBJ1-5 | TRBV18 | . | . | TGTGCCAGCTCACCACCGGGAAGGGGCAATCAGCCCCAGCATTTT | CASSPPGRGNQPQHF
TRBJ2-2 | TRBV29-1 | TRBD1 | . | TGCAGCGTCCGTGCACAGGGGGCCGGGGAGCTGTTTTTT | CSVRAQGAGELFF
TRBJ1-3 | TRBV5-1 | . | . | TGCGCCAGCAGCTTGGAGGCAGCTTCGAGCTCTGGAAACACCATATATTTT | CASSLEAASSSGNTIYF
TRBJ2-2 | TRBV6-5 | . | . | TGTGCCAGCAGTTATCAGGGTATCACCGGGGAGCTGTTTTTT | CASSYQGITGELFF
TRBJ2-1 | TRBV4-3 | TRBD1 | . | TGCGCCAGCAGCCAAGATAGGGACAGAGAGCAGTTCTTC | CASSQDRDREQFF
TRBJ2-3 | TRBV29-1 | TRBD1 | once | TGCAGCGTCGTCCAGGGGGCGAGAGATACGCAGTATTTT | CSVVQGARDTQYF
TRBJ2-1 | TRBV2 | TRBD2 | . | TGTGCCAGCAGACTAGCGGGACCCAATGAGCAGTTCTTC | CASRLAGPNEQFF
TRBJ2-7 | TRBV6-1 | . | . | TGTGCCAGCAGTGCGTCTGTAATAACCTTCTACGAGCAGTACTTC | CASSASVITFYEQYF
TRBJ1-2 | TRBV19 | . | . | TGTGCCAGTAGTATGGGTCGAGGGCCGGGTGACTATGGCTACACCTTC | CASSMGRGPGDYGYTF
TRBJ1-5 | TRBV28 | TRBD1 | . | TGTGCCAGCAGTTTATCGGACAGGGATAATCAGCCCCAGCATTTT | CASSLSDRDNQPQHF
TRBJ2-7 | TRBV9 | TRBD2 | . | TGTGCCAGCAGCGTAGGACTAGCGGGAGATGGCGAGCAGTACTTC | CASSVGLAGDGEQYF
TRBJ2-7 | TRBV2 | . | once | TGTGCCAGCAGCTGGACCCTAGAGCAGTACTTC | CASSWTLEQYF
TRBJ1-2 | TRBV7-9 | TRBD1 | . | TGTGCCAGCAGCCCCAGCCCGGGACAGGGGGGTTATGCCCACTATGGCTACACCTTC | CASSPSPGQGGYAHYGYTF
TRBJ2-7 | TRBV5-1 | . | . | TGCGCCAGCAGCTTGGTGTCCTACGAGCAGTACTTC | CASSLVSYEQYF
TRBJ1-1 | TRBV5-1 | . | . | TGCGCCAGCTCCGGGGGGCGCACGAACACTGAAGCTTTCTTT | CASSGGRTNTEAFF
TRBJ2-1 | TRBV25-1 | TRBD1 | . | TGTGCCAGCAGTCCTCAGGGGGCCCTCGAAGATGAGCAGTTCTTC | CASSPQGALEDEQFF
TRBJ1-1 | TRBV18 | . | once | TGTGCCAGCTCACCTTATATCGGGGGCGGTATGAACACTGAAGCTTTCTTT | CASSPYIGGGMNTEAFF
TRBJ2-2 | TRBV30 | . | . | TGTGCCTCCCCGGACAGGAACACCGGGGAGCTGTTTTTT | CASPDRNTGELFF
TRBJ1-2 | TRBV2 | . | . | TGTGCCAGCAGTGTGACTGAAAACTATGGCTACACCTTC | CASSVTENYGYTF
TRBJ2-5 | TRBV7-2 | . | . | TGTGCCAGCAGCTTAGGGGTGCTAGCGGAGACCCAGTACTTC | CASSLGVLAETQYF
TRBJ1-1 | TRBV28 | . | . | TGTGCCAGCAGTTTATTTGGTTGGGGGGTGAACACTGAAGCTTTCTTT | CASSLFGWGVNTEAFF
TRBJ1-2 | TRBV27 | TRBD1 | . | TGTGCCAGCAGTCCCAGTTACAGGGGGTATGGCTACACCTTC | CASSPSYRGYGYTF
TRBJ2-6 | TRBV27 | . | . | TGTGCCAGCAGTTCCACTGGACTGGGGCCGATCTCTGGGGCCAACGTCCTGACTTTC | CASSSTGLGPISGANVLTF
TRBJ1-1 | TRBV18 | . | . | TGTGCCAGCTCACCACCGCCCGCAAACACTGAAGCTTTCTTT | CASSPPPANTEAFF
TRBJ2-5 | TRBV11-3 | . | . | TGTGCCAGCAGCAGCCAGGGCCAAGAGACCCAGTACTTC | CASSSQGQETQYF
TRBJ1-2 | TRBV11-3 | . | . | TGTGCCAGCAGCTTAGTGACACCCACCCCTATGTATGGCTACACCTTC | CASSLVTPTPMYGYTF